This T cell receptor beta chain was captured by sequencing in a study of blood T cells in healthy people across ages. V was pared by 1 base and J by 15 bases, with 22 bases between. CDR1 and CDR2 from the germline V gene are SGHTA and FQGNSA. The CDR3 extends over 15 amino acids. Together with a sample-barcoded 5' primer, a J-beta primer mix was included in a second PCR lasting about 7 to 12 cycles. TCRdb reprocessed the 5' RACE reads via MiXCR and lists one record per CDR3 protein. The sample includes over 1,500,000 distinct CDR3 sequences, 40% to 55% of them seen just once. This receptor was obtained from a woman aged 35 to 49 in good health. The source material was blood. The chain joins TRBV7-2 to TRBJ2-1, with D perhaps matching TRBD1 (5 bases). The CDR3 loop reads CASSLGSRTNAGWFF. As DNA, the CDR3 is TGTGCCAGCAGCTTAGGAAGTCGGACAAACGCAGGGTGGTTCTTC.